The rows below give T cell receptor beta chains drawn from one sample of a study of graft-versus-host responses after intestinal transplantation. The assay was immunoSEQ multiplex PCR, and TCRdb's table has in-frame clones only and misses some. The sample lists about 24,000 clones; around 40% were seen once. This sample comprised alloreactive CD4+ T cells from a mixed lymphocyte reaction culture, obtained before intestinal transplant. The receptors derive from a human patient who received an intestinal transplant. Each CDR3 is given with its conserved first and last residue. The D gene is left open where the match is weak. Not every row has a clone size; where given, it reads once, few, many or a size class.

D gene | J gene | clone size | V gene | CDR3 protein | CDR3 DNA
NA | TRBJ2-3 | few | TRBV28 | CACRFGSLPDTQYF | TGTGCCTGCCGCTTTGGTAGTCTGCCAGATACGCAGTATTTT
TRBD1 | TRBJ1-3 | NA | TRBV5-1 | CASSLEALGQGFYGNTIYF | TGCGCCAGCAGCTTGGAGGCTTTGGGACAGGGTTTTTATGGAAACACCATATATTTT
TRBD2 | TRBJ2-7 | few | TRBV6-6 | CASRISGSSYEQYF | TGTGCCAGCAGAATAAGCGGGAGCTCCTACGAGCAGTACTTC
TRBD1 | TRBJ1-5 | NA | TRBV2 | CASSSDRGPQPQHF | TGTGCCAGCAGCTCGGACAGGGGGCCTCAGCCCCAGCATTTT
TRBD1 | TRBJ1-2 | NA | TRBV15 | CATSRDLGQGMGGYTF | TGTGCCACCAGCAGAGATTTGGGACAGGGAATGGGAGGCTACACCTTC
TRBD1 | TRBJ2-7 | once | TRBV5-1 | CASSWGQYEQYF | TGCGCCAGCAGCTGGGGACAGTACGAGCAGTACTTC
TRBD1 | TRBJ1-2 | NA | TRBV9 | CASSFIPGQGANGYTF | TGTGCCAGCAGCTTTATCCCGGGACAGGGGGCGAATGGCTACACCTTC
TRBD2 | TRBJ2-1 | NA | TRBV4-1 | CASSQVPTSGRVMYNEQFF | TGCGCCAGCAGCCAAGTCCCAACTAGCGGGAGGGTAATGTACAATGAGCAGTTCTTC
NA | TRBJ1-1 | NA | TRBV29-1 | CSVCQGPTEAFF | TGCAGCGTATGCCAGGGGCCCACTGAAGCTTTCTTT
NA | TRBJ2-5 | NA | TRBV5-6 | CASSPVYKRGSYGRETQYF | TGTGCCAGCAGCCCCGTTTATAAGAGGGGAAGTTACGGGAGAGAGACCCAGTACTTC
NA | TRBJ1-3 | NA | TRBV13 | CASSLPGPNRNTIYF | TGTGCCAGCAGCTTACCAGGGCCCAATCGAAACACCATATATTTT
NA | TRBJ1-5 | few | TRBV21-1 | CASSSTGPFHNQPQHF | TGTGCCAGCAGTTCGACAGGGCCATTTCATAATCAGCCCCAGCATTTT
NA | TRBJ2-1 | NA | TRBV4-1 | CASSRGPYNEQFF | TGCGCCAGCAGCCGGGGGCCGTACAATGAGCAGTTCTTC
TRBD1 | TRBJ2-7 | NA | TRBV27 | CASSFGTGSYEQYF | TGTGCCAGCAGCTTCGGGACAGGGTCCTACGAGCAGTACTTC
NA | TRBJ1-4 | NA | TRBV7-7 | CASSLARGEGLFF | TGTGCCAGCAGCTTAGCGCGCGGGGAGGGGCTGTTTTTT
NA | TRBJ2-1 | NA | TRBV19 | CASRAGSVLISYNEQFF | TGTGCCAGTAGAGCTGGCAGCGTCCTAATCTCCTACAATGAGCAGTTCTTC
NA | TRBJ1-2 | NA | TRBV6-1 | CASSDRGRGYGYTF | TGTGCCAGCAGTGACCGGGGGAGGGGCTATGGCTACACCTTC
NA | TRBJ2-7 | NA | TRBV6-1 | CASIQTSYEQYF | TGTGCCAGCATACAGACCTCCTACGAGCAGTACTTC
NA | TRBJ1-4 | few | TRBV4-2 | CASSQGGTKANEKLFF | TGTGCCAGCAGCCAAGGGGGGACAAAGGCTAATGAAAAACTGTTTTTT
NA | TRBJ1-2 | NA | TRBV19 | CASSIAQLYGYTF | TGTGCCAGTAGTATAGCACAGCTATATGGCTACACCTTC
NA | TRBJ2-3 | NA | TRBV19 | CASSIMVGQFRTDTQYF | TGTGCCAGTAGTATTATGGTGGGGCAGTTTCGCACAGATACGCAGTATTTT
NA | TRBJ1-3 | NA | TRBV2 | CASSDGYRGNTIYF | TGTGCCAGCAGTGACGGTTACCGAGGAAACACCATATATTTT
TRBD1 | TRBJ1-6 | NA | TRBV5-6 | CASSLGWRGGAVTGLHF | TGTGCCAGCAGCTTGGGGTGGAGAGGGGGCGCGGTTACAGGCCTCCACTTT
NA | TRBJ1-1 | NA | TRBV11-1 | CASSLLSTVTEAFF | TGTGCCAGCAGCTTATTATCGACAGTCACTGAAGCTTTCTTT
NA | TRBJ1-2 | NA | TRBV4-1 | CASSQGEWNYGYTF | TGCGCCAGCAGCCAAGGGGAGTGGAACTATGGCTACACCTTC
NA | TRBJ2-5 | few | TRBV5-1 | CASSSDYAQGRGTQYF | TGCGCCAGCAGCTCCGACTATGCCCAAGGTCGGGGGACCCAGTACTTC
TRBD1 | TRBJ1-2 | NA | TRBV9 | CASSIRTGFNYGYTF | TGTGCCAGCAGCATCCGGACAGGGTTTAACTATGGCTACACCTTC
NA | TRBJ1-2 | few | TRBV10-3 | CAITPDSFYGYTF | TGTGCCATCACCCCGGACTCGTTTTATGGCTACACCTTC
TRBD2 | TRBJ2-5 | few | TRBV5-6 | CASSPGTNQETQYF | TGTGCCAGCAGTCCCGGGACTAACCAAGAGACCCAGTACTTC
TRBD1 | TRBJ1-5 | few | TRBV28 | CASSLLGTGNQPQHF | TGTGCCAGCAGTTTACTAGGGACAGGGAATCAGCCCCAGCATTTT
NA | TRBJ2-1 | NA | TRBV5-6 | CASSLSLGTLQFF | TGTGCCAGCAGCTTGAGTTTAGGGACTTTGCAGTTCTTC
NA | TRBJ1-1 | NA | TRBV30 | CAGKGVYTEAFF | TGTGCCGGAAAAGGGGTTTACACTGAAGCTTTCTTT
NA | TRBJ1-2 | few | TRBV18 | CASSPPFGPGANYGYTF | NA
NA | TRBJ1-5 | NA | TRBV4-2 | CASSLTDRVNQPQHF | TGTGCCAGCAGCCTAACGGACAGAGTCAATCAGCCCCAGCATTTT
NA | TRBJ1-5 | NA | TRBV28 | CASSLWGGGGNQPQHF | TGTGCCAGCAGTTTATGGGGCGGGGGCGGAAATCAGCCCCAGCATTTT
NA | TRBJ2-7 | NA | TRBV2 | CASSEQGYEQYF | TGTGCCAGCAGTGAACAGGGGTACGAGCAGTACTTC
NA | TRBJ1-1 | NA | TRBV6-1 | CASRRGSVDTEAFF | TGTGCCAGTCGGCGAGGGTCAGTGGACACTGAAGCTTTCTTT
NA | TRBJ2-1 | few | TRBV29-1 | CSVDSYNEQFF | TGCAGCGTCGACAGTTACAATGAGCAGTTCTTC
NA | TRBJ1-5 | NA | TRBV16 | CASSPRQANQPQHF | TGTGCCAGCAGCCCCCGACAGGCAAATCAGCCCCAGCATTTT
NA | TRBJ2-3 | NA | TRBV5-4 | CASSLGGERSTDTQYF | TGTGCCAGCAGCTTGGGCGGGGAGAGGAGCACAGATACGCAGTATTTT
TRBD1 | TRBJ1-2 | few | TRBV6-1 | CASSVVAGGTNYGYTF | TGTGCCAGCAGTGTTGTGGCAGGGGGCACTAACTATGGCTACACCTTC
NA | TRBJ2-1 | few | TRBV7-6 | CASSLFWRGRDNEQFF | TGTGCCAGCAGCTTATTTTGGCGGGGGCGGGACAATGAGCAGTTCTTC
NA | TRBJ1-2 | NA | TRBV6-6 | CASSPGVYYGYTF | TGTGCCAGCAGCCCGGGGGTGTACTATGGCTACACCTTC
TRBD1 | TRBJ1-2 | few | TRBV7-2 | CASGQGARGYGYTF | TGTGCCAGCGGACAGGGTGCCAGGGGCTATGGCTACACCTTC
NA | TRBJ2-7 | NA | TRBV5-1 | CASSFSPGNSYEQYF | TGCGCCAGCAGCTTCAGTCCAGGGAATTCCTACGAGCAGTACTTC
TRBD2 | TRBJ2-3 | NA | TRBV4-2 | CASSQDRGLVNTDTQYF | TGTGCCAGCAGCCAAGATCGAGGACTAGTTAACACAGATACGCAGTATTTT
NA | TRBJ2-3 | few | TRBV5-6 | CASSETVHTDTQYF | TGTGCCAGCAGCGAGACAGTTCACACAGATACGCAGTATTTT
NA | TRBJ1-2 | NA | TRBV2 | CASSGTRYGYTF | TGTGCCAGCAGTGGGACACGTTATGGCTACACCTTC